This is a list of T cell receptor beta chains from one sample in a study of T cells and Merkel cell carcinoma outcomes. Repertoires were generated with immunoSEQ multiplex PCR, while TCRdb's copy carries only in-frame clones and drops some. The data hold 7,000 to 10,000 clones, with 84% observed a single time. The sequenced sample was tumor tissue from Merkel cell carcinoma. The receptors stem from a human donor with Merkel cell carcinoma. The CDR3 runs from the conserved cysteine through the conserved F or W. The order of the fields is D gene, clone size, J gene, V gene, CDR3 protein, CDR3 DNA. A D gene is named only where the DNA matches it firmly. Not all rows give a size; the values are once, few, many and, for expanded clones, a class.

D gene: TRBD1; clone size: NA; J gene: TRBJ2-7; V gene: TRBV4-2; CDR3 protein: CASSLGQGLNEQYF; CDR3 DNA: TGTGCCAGCAGCCTGGGACAGGGTCTCAACGAGCAGTACTTC
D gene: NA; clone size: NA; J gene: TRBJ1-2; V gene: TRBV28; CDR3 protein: CASSLPANYGYTF; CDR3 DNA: TGTGCCAGCAGCCTCCCAGCTAACTATGGCTACACCTTC
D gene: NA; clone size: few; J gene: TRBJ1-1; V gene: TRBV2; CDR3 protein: CASSELVSAELNTEAFF; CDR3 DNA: TGTGCCAGCAGTGAACTAGTTTCGGCAGAGCTTAACACTGAAGCTTTCTTT
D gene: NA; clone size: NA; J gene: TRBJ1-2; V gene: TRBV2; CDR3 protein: CASSGDGRSYGYTF; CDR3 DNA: TGTGCCAGCAGCGGGGACGGACGATCCTATGGCTACACCTTC
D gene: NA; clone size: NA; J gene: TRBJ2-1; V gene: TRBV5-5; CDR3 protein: CASSGGPRYNEQFF; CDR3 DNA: TGTGCCAGCAGCGGTGGACCGAGATACAATGAGCAGTTCTTC
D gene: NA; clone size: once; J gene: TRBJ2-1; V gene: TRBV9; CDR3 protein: CASSVVDGGSYNEQFF; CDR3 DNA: TGTGCTAGCAGCGTAGTGGACGGGGGTTCATACAATGAGCAGTTCTTC
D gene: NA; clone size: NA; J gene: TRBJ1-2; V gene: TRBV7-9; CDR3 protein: CASTAGTYYGYTF; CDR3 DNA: TGTGCCAGCACAGCAGGGACCTACTATGGCTACACCTTC
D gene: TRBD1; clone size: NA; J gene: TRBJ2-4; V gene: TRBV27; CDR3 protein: CASSSAGGFGLAKNIQYF; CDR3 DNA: TGTGCCAGCAGTTCCGCAGGGGGCTTCGGATTGGCCAAAAACATTCAGTACTTC
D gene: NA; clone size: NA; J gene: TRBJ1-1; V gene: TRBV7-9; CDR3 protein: CVSSSQGTDTEAFF; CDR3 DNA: TGTGTCAGCAGCTCCCAGGGTACGGACACTGAAGCTTTCTTT
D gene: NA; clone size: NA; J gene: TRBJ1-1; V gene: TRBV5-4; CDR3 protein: CASSLLNTEAFF; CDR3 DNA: TGTGCCAGCAGCTTGCTAAACACTGAAGCTTTCTTT
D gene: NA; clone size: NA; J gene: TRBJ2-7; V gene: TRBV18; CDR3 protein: CASSRTGTDYEQYF; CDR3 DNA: TGTGCCAGCTCACGAACCGGGACGGACTACGAGCAGTACTTC
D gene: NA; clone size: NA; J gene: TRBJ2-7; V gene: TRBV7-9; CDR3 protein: CASSLAGSYEQYF; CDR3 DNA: TGTGCCAGCAGCTTAGCGGGGTCCTACGAGCAGTACTTC
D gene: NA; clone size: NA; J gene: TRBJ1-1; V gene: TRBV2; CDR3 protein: CASSPQNIEAFF; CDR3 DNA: TGTGCCAGCAGCCCCCAGAACATTGAAGCTTTCTTT
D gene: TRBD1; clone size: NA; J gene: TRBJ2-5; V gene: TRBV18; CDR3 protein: CASSPLGTVETQYF; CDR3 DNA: TGTGCCAGCTCACCACTGGGGACAGTGGAGACCCAGTACTTC
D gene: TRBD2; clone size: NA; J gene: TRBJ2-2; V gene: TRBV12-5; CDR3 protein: CASGTMGGWNTGELFF; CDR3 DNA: TGTGCTAGTGGAACGATGGGGGGGTGGAACACCGGGGAGCTGTTTTTT
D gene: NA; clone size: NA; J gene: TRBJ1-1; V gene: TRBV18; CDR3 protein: CASSQELGGGTEAFF; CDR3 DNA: TGTGCCAGCTCCCAAGAGCTGGGGGGAGGCACTGAAGCTTTCTTT
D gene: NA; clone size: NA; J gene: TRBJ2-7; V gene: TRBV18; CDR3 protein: CASSPQARSYYEQYF; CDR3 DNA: TGTGCCAGCTCACCGCAGGCAAGGTCCTACTACGAGCAGTACTTC
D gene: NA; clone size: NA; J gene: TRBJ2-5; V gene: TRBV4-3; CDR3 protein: CASSQNPNLPETQYF; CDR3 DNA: TGCGCCAGCAGCCAGAACCCAAATTTGCCAGAGACCCAGTACTTC
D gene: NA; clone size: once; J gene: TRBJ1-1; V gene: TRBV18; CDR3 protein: CASSPRGNTEAFF; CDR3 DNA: TGTGCCAGCTCACCACGGGGGAACACTGAAGCTTTCTTT
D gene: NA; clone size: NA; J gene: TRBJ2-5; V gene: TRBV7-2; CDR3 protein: CASSLGGPGAQYF; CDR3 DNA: TGTGCCAGCAGCTTGGGGGGACCGGGAGCCCAGTACTTC
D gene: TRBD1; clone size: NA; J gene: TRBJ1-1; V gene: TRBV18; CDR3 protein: CASSPGQGRNTEAFF; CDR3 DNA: TGTGCCAGCTCACCGGGACAGGGCAGGAACACTGAAGCTTTCTTT
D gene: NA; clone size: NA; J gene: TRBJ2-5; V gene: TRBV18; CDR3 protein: CASSSGTQETQYF; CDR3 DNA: TGTGCCAGCTCCTCAGGGACCCAAGAGACCCAGTACTTC
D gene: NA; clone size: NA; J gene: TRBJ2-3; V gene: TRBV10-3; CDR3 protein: CAIRRVDTQYF; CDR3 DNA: TGTGCCATCAGGCGCGTGGATACGCAGTATTTT
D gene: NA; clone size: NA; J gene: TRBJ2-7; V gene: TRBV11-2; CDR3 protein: CASSLAWQDTYEQYF; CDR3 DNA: TGTGCCAGCAGCTTAGCGTGGCAGGACACCTACGAGCAGTACTTC
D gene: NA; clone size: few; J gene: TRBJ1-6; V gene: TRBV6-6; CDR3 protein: CASSYSGGDNSPLHF; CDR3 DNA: TGTGCCAGCAGTTACTCAGGGGGAGATAATTCACCCCTCCACTTT
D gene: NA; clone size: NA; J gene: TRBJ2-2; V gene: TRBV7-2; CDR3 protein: CASTGGGREAGELFF; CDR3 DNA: TGTGCCAGCACAGGTGGCGGTCGCGAAGCCGGGGAGCTGTTTTTT
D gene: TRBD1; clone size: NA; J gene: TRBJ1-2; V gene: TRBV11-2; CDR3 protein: CASSLAGGIGYTF; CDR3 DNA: TGTGCCAGCAGCTTGGCAGGGGGCATAGGCTACACCTTC
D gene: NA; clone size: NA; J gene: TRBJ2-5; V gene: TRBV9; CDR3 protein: CASSVGGQRQETQYF; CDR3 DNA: TGTGCCAGCAGCGTCGGTGGACAGAGGCAGGAGACCCAGTACTTC
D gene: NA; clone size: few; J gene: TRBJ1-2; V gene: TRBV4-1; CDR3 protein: CASSQGSPTLNYGYTF; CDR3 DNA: TGCGCCAGCAGCCAAGGATCCCCTACACTGAACTATGGCTACACCTTC
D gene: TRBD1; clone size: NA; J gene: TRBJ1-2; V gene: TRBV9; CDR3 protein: CASSPTGTGNYGYTF; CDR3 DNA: TGTGCCAGCAGCCCAACCGGGACAGGGAACTATGGCTACACCTTC
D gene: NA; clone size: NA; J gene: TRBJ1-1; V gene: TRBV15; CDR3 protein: CATSRDGMNTEAFF; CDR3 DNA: TGTGCCACCAGCAGAGATGGCATGAACACTGAAGCTTTCTTT
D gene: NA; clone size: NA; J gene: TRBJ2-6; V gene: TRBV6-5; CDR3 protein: CASRPDRSGANVLTF; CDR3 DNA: TGTGCCAGCAGACCGGACCGCTCTGGGGCCAACGTCCTGACTTTC
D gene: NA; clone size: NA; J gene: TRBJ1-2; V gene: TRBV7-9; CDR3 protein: CASSLGQTYGYTF; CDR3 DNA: TGTGCCAGCAGCTTAGGGCAGACCTATGGCTACACCTTC
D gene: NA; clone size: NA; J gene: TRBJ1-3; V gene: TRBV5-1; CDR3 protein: CASSLDPGNTIYF; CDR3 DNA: TGCGCCAGCAGCTTGGACCCCGGAAACACCATATATTTT
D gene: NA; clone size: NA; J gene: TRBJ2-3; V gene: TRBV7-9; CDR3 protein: CASSRPGGRTDTQYF; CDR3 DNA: TGTGCCAGCAGCCGTCCCGGGGGCCGCACAGATACGCAGTATTTT
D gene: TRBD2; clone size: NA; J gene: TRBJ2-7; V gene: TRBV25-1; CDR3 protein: CASSATSGGASEQYF; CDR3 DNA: TGTGCCAGCAGCGCCACTAGCGGGGGGGCCAGCGAGCAGTACTTC
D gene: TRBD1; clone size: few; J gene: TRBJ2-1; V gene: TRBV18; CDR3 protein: CASSRDRDYNEQFF; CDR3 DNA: TGTGCCAGCTCACGGGACAGGGACTACAATGAGCAGTTCTTC
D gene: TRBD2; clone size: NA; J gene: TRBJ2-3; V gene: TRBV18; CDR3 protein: CASSPLRGEGDTQYF; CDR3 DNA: TGTGCCAGCTCACCACTCCGGGGGGAAGGAGATACGCAGTATTTT
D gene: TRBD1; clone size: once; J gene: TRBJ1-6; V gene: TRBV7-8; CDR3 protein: CASSRRDRGNSPLHF; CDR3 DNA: TGTGCCAGCAGTCGTCGGGACAGGGGAAATTCACCCCTCCACTTT
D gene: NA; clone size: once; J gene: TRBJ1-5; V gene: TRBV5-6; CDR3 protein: CASSRRTGWGHQPQHF; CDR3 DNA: TGTGCCAGCAGCCGACGTACAGGGTGGGGTCATCAGCCCCAGCATTTT
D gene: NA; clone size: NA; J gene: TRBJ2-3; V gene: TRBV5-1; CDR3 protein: CASSPSLGTQYF; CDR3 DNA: TGCGCCAGCAGCCCCTCCCTCGGTACGCAGTATTTT
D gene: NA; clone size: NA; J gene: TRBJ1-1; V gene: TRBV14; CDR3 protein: CASSQLIPGGTEAFF; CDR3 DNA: TGTGCCAGCAGCCAGCTTATCCCCGGGGGGACTGAAGCTTTCTTT
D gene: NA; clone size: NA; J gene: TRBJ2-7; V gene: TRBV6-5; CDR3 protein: CASRTGQGQTYEQYF; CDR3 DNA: TGTGCCAGCAGAACCGGCCAAGGACAGACCTACGAGCAGTACTTC
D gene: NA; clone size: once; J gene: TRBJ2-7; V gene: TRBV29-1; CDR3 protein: CSVEGSKGAYEQYF; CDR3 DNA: TGCAGCGTTGAGGGCAGCAAAGGAGCCTACGAGCAGTACTTC
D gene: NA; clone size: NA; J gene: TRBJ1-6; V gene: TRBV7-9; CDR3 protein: CASKKVGHSSYNSPLHF; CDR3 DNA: TGTGCCAGCAAGAAAGTTGGGCACAGCTCCTATAATTCACCCCTCCACTTT
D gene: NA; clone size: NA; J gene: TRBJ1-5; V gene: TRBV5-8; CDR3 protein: CASSPDGYSNQPQHF; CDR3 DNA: TGTGCCAGCAGCCCGGACGGCTATAGCAATCAGCCCCAGCATTTT
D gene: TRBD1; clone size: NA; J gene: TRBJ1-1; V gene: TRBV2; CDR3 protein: CASSERGQTGTEAFF; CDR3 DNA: TGTGCCAGCAGTGAAAGGGGGCAGACGGGAACTGAAGCTTTCTTT